This T cell receptor (beta chain) was observed in a study of cytomegalovirus exposure and HLA in healthy donors. Study observations and caveats: Rare TCR sequences dominated, though some public TCRs recurred in many donors. In a later analysis, HLA-associated beta chains showed higher expansion and lower generation probabilities than comparable chains. Some segments of the V type, notably TRBV6-2 and TRBV6-3, were excluded as indistinguishable.

Primers included in the PCR were 60 Vbeta and 13 Jbeta primers. Profiled with immunoSEQ multiplex PCR; TCRdb holds only in-frame clones, not every one. This table holds about 72,000 clones. Germline assignment: CDR1 SQVTM and CDR2 ANQGSEA. The ends lost 7 bases at V and 4 bases at J; junction bases unmatched: 11. This CDR3 is 15 amino acids long. As for this clone: Its antigen is unknown.

The TCR sequence derives from a woman aged 40-49 years in good health and CMV-seropositive. The chain links TRBV29-1 to TRBJ2-2, with 8 nucleotides matching TRBD2. The material sequenced was PBMCs. CDR3 sequence reads: CSAGRAGGATGELFF. The CDR3 DNA reads as TGCAGCGCCGGAAGGGCGGGAGGTGCCACCGGGGAGCTGTTTTTT.